Listed below are T cell receptor beta chains from one sample, sequenced in a study of CD8 T cells in ankylosing spondylitis. One entry per CDR3 protein, called by TCRdb with MiXCR from the 5' RACE reads. This repertoire shows fewer than 250,000 distinct CDR3 sequences, 32% found once; its top ten account for about 4.2%. The source material was blood, either unsorted or a sorted T cell fraction (not recorded which). These receptors all come from a male donor with ankylosing spondylitis or in good health (not recorded which). CDR3s leave out the opening cysteine and the closing phenylalanine or tryptophan. The size of a clone is reported for some rows only, either as once, few or many, or as a class for expanded clones.

V gene,J gene,clone size,CDR3 protein
TRBV12-3/TRBV12-4,TRBJ1-1,NA,ASSPGSFTEAF
TRBV20-1,TRBJ2-3,NA,SARTISDTQY
TRBV20-1,TRBJ2-2,few,SAREILAGGITGELF
TRBV4-1,TRBJ2-3,few,ASSQGGGTDTQY
TRBV20-1,TRBJ2-3,NA,SSLPGLASDTQY
TRBV20-1,TRBJ2-2,few,SAPRGVSGGFDGELF
TRBV20-1,TRBJ1-1,few,SAREDSSNTEAF
TRBV6-4,TRBJ1-4,NA,ASTTERKLF
TRBV12-3/TRBV12-4,TRBJ1-5,NA,ASSREQGNQPQH
TRBV4-1,TRBJ2-7,NA,ASSPGIHEQY
TRBV28,TRBJ2-7,few,ASSLGRRTYEQY
TRBV20-1,TRBJ2-5,NA,SASDSSGESQETQY
TRBV20-1,TRBJ1-5,few,SARAGRSNQPQH
TRBV11-2,TRBJ2-3,once,ASSHPTGRGTDTQY
TRBV5-1,TRBJ2-7,NA,ASSPPPGQSGDEQY
TRBV12-3/TRBV12-4,TRBJ1-1,NA,ASRQGRSGTEAF
TRBV7-9,TRBJ1-2,few,ASSFSQGDYGYT
TRBV6-1,TRBJ2-3,NA,ASRLQGADTQY
TRBV7-2,TRBJ1-2,few,ASSLGGQGSYGYT
TRBV4-1,TRBJ2-6,few,ASSQDRGYSGANVLT
TRBV5-6,TRBJ2-1,NA,ASSLGGQPHEQF
TRBV20-1,TRBJ2-2,few,SARAAAGRYTGELF
TRBV5-4,TRBJ2-2,NA,ASSSRGGGGELF
TRBV7-9,TRBJ2-1,few,ASSPYRGSYNEQF
TRBV9,TRBJ1-1,NA,ASSRQGVTGNTEAF
TRBV10-3,TRBJ2-1,few,AIRNGDRGVNEQF
TRBV7-6,TRBJ2-5,NA,ASSLWTSGVTGETQY
TRBV6-1,TRBJ1-3,few,ASSLDHSGNTIY
TRBV7-8,TRBJ1-5,NA,ASSPTGTNPQRGQPQH
TRBV29-1,TRBJ2-1,NA,SVEGGAYNEQF
TRBV12-3/TRBV12-4,TRBJ1-5,few,ASSYRGGNQPQH
TRBV28,TRBJ1-5,NA,ASSQETGWGNQPQH
TRBV5-1,TRBJ2-2,NA,ASSWALNTGELF
TRBV29-1,TRBJ2-5,few,SVGQGGKTQY
TRBV7-9,TRBJ1-4,few,ASSSIRGVSEKLF
TRBV7-9,TRBJ2-5,NA,ASSLLGTGRETQY
TRBV7-7,TRBJ2-3,few,ASSLSGGTTDTQY
TRBV27,TRBJ2-7,NA,ASSLGQGASEQY
TRBV10-3,TRBJ2-7,few,AIRGVGKPYEQY
TRBV27,TRBJ2-1,NA,ASSAGLEQF
TRBV7-9,TRBJ1-1,NA,ASSLKTGVGNTEAF
TRBV20-1,TRBJ2-3,NA,SARDSGGAYGTQY
TRBV7-6,TRBJ2-3,NA,ASSFPGDTQY
TRBV29-1,TRBJ1-3,many,SVRGGSGGNTIY
TRBV5-8,TRBJ2-4,NA,ASSLGSGQGTKNIQY
TRBV20-1,TRBJ1-3,few,SARAWDSFTGNTIY
TRBV7-2,TRBJ2-1,NA,ASSRDLAGGLEQF
TRBV10-3,TRBJ2-7,NA,AIRAGGLTYEQY
TRBV20-1,TRBJ2-3,many,SARDNTASGGLDTQY
TRBV9,TRBJ2-7,few,ASSVGGAPYEQY
TRBV5-1,TRBJ2-7,NA,ASSLEGARGYEQY
TRBV9,TRBJ2-1,NA,ASSGTSGGPGGEQF
TRBV20-1,TRBJ1-4,NA,SASGGQNEKLF
TRBV2,TRBJ2-3,NA,ASSDQGADTQY
TRBV3-1,TRBJ2-1,NA,ASSWRQGPRNEQF
TRBV4-1,TRBJ2-7,NA,ASSQDWDRGSYEQY
TRBV6-5,TRBJ1-1,NA,ASSQGGGAF